The 15 T cell receptor beta chains below were found in one sample sequenced in a study of cytomegalovirus exposure and HLA in healthy donors. 60 Vbeta and 13 Jbeta primers were used in PCR. Data came from immunoSEQ multiplex PCR; TCRdb stores just in-frame clones and leaves some out. The data hold about 200,000 clones, with over 75% observed a single time. Sequenced: PBMCs. The receptors were sampled from a girl aged 2 to 9 in good health and CMV-seronegative.

V and J are TRBV4-1 and TRBJ2-7, with 10 bases that match TRBD2. The CDR3 consists of 15 residues. The V gene end was trimmed by 2 bases and the J gene end by 2 bases; junction bases not matched to a gene: 3. The germline V gene encodes CDR1 MGHRA and CDR2 YSYEKL. Here the CDR3 DNA reads TGCGCCAGCAGCCAAACTAGCGGGGCCGCCTACGAGCAGTACTTC. Translation: CASSQTSGAAYEQYF.

The chain is built from TRBV5-6 and TRBJ2-1; TRBD1 is a possible D gene (6 bases). Per the germline V gene, CDR1 is SGHDT and CDR2 is YYEEEE. Trimming left V 0 bases short and J 1 base short, with 8 bases between. This CDR3 comprises 15 residues. The CDR3 protein is CASSLGGGSYNEQFF. CDR3 DNA sequence: TGTGCCAGCAGCTTGGGAGGGGGTTCCTACAATGAGCAGTTCTTC.

This clone was observed a single time. CDR3 nucleotides: TGTGCCAGCAGCTTAGACCGGGGACAGGGTTCCTACGAGCAGTACTTC. It is translated as CASSLDRGQGSYEQYF. This rearrangement joins TRBV7-9 to TRBJ2-7, with 9 bases aligning to TRBD1. From germline, CDR1 is SEHNR and CDR2 FQNEAQ (reference sequence). V trimming: 1 base; J trimming: 1 base; junction bases outside the gene matches: 5. There are 16 residues in the CDR3.

The V gene is TRBV19, the J gene TRBJ2-7; 10 positions match TRBD1. Unmatched junction bases numbered 11, after V lost 7 bases and J lost 5 bases. The CDR3 loop spans 15 amino acids. CDR1 and CDR2 (germline): LNHDA, SQIVND (reference sequence). Here the CDR3 reads CASTRTGGLFDEQYF. The CDR3 DNA reads as TGTGCCAGTACCCGGACAGGGGGGCTATTCGACGAGCAGTACTTC.

Comment on this clone: Other nucleotide sequences from this sample produce the same CDR3. J is TRBJ1-1 and V is TRBV9, with no clear D. Trimming cost V 0 bases and J 1 base, with 4 bases left between them. The CDR3 length is 13 residues. Germline CDR1 is SGDLS and CDR2 is YYNGEE. CDR3 sequence (DNA): TGTGCCAGCAGCGTAGCGGGGAACACTGAAGCTTTCTTT. Amino acids: CASSVAGNTEAFF.

The chain joins TRBV4-1 to TRBJ1-2; D may be TRBD1 (6 bases). The germline CDR1 and CDR2 sequences are MGHRA and YSYEKL. V was cut by 4 bases and J by 8 bases, with 11 bases left in between. There are 12 residues in the CDR3. The CDR3 loop reads CASSPIRGGYTF. In nucleotides, the CDR3 is TGCGCCAGCAGCCCCATCAGGGGCGGCTACACCTTC.

The genes are TRBV5-6 and TRBJ1-4; TRBD1 might be the D (5 bases). This CDR3 is 14 amino acids long. Germline CDR1 is SGHDT and CDR2 is YYEEEE. Deletions cut 3 bases from V and 4 bases from J, with 10 bases between. The CDR3 protein is CASSSGLSNEKLFF. DNA of the CDR3: TGTGCCAGCAGCTCGGGACTGAGTAATGAAAAACTGTTTTTT. Based on the CDR3 plus reference TRBV5-6 and TRBJ1-4, the full variable domain is DAGVTQSPTHLIKTRGQQVTLRCSPKSGHDTVSWYQQALGQGPQFIFQYYEEEERQRGNFPDRFSGHQFPNYSSELNVNALLLGDSALYLCASSSGLSNEKLFFGSGTQLSVL.

The V and J genes are TRBV2 and TRBJ2-1; 8 bases align to TRBD2. Germline V CDR1 and CDR2: SNHLY, FYNNEI. The CDR3 totals 15 residues. V lost 0 bases and J lost 6; bases outside the gene matches: 4. CDR3 nucleotide sequence: TGTGCCAGCAGTGAAGCGGGGACTAGGAGCAATGAGCAGTTCTTC. It encodes CASSEAGTRSNEQFF. The variable domain in full, with the rest retrieved from reference TRBV2 and TRBJ2-1, is EPEVTQTPSHQVTQMGQEVILRCVPISNHLYFYWYRQILGQKVEFLVSFYNNEISEKSEIFDDQFSVERPDGSNFTLKIRSTKLEDSAMYFCASSEAGTRSNEQFFGPGTRLTVL.

This clone was detected only a few times. This specimen includes other DNA sequences encoding the same CDR3. V gene TRBV7-9 combines with J gene TRBJ2-7; a weak D match, TRBD2 (5 bases). This CDR3 is built from 13 residues. Germline CDR1 is SEHNR and CDR2 is FQNEAQ (reference sequence). The V end lost 2 bases, the J end lost 2 bases, and 7 bases lay between the germline ends. The chain's CDR3 is CASSLPGTYEQYF. The CDR3 DNA reads as TGTGCCAGCAGCTTACCGGGGACCTACGAGCAGTACTTC. Together with reference TRBV7-9 and TRBJ2-7, the CDR3 gives the full variable domain: DTGVSQNPRHKITKRGQNVTFRCDPISEHNRLYWYRQTLGQGPEFLTYFQNEAQLEKSRLLSDRFSAERPKGSFSTLEIQRTEQGDSAMYLCASSLPGTYEQYFGPGTRLTVT.

V and J are TRBV25-1 and TRBJ2-7; tentatively, D is TRBD2 (7 bases). Between the trimmed V and J ends, which lost 8 bases and 6 bases, there was a span of 14 bases. Germline lookup yields CDR1 MGHDK and CDR2 SYGVNS. The CDR3 loop spans 12 amino acids. CDR3 amino acids: CASGGGGVEQYF. CDR3 DNA: TGTGCCAGCGGTGGGGGGGGCGTCGAGCAGTACTTC.

The chain has TRBV6-5 and TRBJ1-1; D gene uncertain. Germline CDR1 is MNHEY and CDR2 is SVGAGI. The ends were cut back, 4 bases at V and 6 bases at J, with 12 bases in the middle. The CDR3 length is 13 residues. DNA of the CDR3: TGTGCCAGCAGTTTCGGAGGGCGGGCTGAAGCTTTCTTT. It encodes CASSFGGRAEAFF.

This clone was picked up one time. This chain joins TRBV19 and TRBJ1-1; 9 bases align to TRBD1. Losses at the gene ends were 4 bases for V and 1 base for J; bases not matched to a gene: 7. Germline V CDR1 and CDR2: LNHDA, SQIVND (reference sequence). The CDR3 runs 16 residues. The CDR3 DNA reads as TGTGCCAGTAGTAGGTTACAGGGGGCAACGAACACTGAAGCTTTCTTT. As protein: CASSRLQGATNTEAFF.

The chain employs TRBV15 and TRBJ1-5; a possible D gene is TRBD1 (5 bases). Germline assignment: CDR1 LNHNV and CDR2 YYDKDF (reference sequence). The CDR3 totals 15 residues. The V gene lost 2 bases and the J gene lost 3 bases, with 11 bases spanning the gap. The chain's CDR3 is CATSRSGHANQPQHF. CDR3 nucleotide sequence: TGTGCCACCAGCAGATCAGGACATGCCAATCAGCCCCAGCATTTT.

This clone has only a few counts. The chain links TRBV7-9 to TRBJ1-1; D may be TRBD1 (6 bases). V gave up 1 base and J gave up 6 bases, with 15 bases separating them. Germline loops: CDR1 SEHNR, CDR2 FQNEAQ (reference sequence). This CDR3 comprises 15 residues. CDR3 in DNA: TGTGCCAGCAGCTTAGACGAAGGACAGTCGCCTGAAGCTTTCTTT. Its translation: CASSLDEGQSPEAFF.

This clone was seen a handful of times. The CDR3 bases are TGTGCCAGCTCACCCCGGGGCGGGGCAGATGGCTACACCTTC. Translation gives CASSPRGGADGYTF. The chain joins TRBV6-1 to TRBJ1-2; possibly TRBD1 for D (5 bases). Looked up from germline, CDR1 is MNHNS and CDR2 is SASEGT. This CDR3 spans 14 amino acids. Trimming took off 8 bases at V and 6 bases at J, with 19 bases between the two ends.